Each of the 2 T cell receptor beta chains below was sequenced from the same sample in a study of regulatory T cells in long-lasting Graves disease. Libraries of TCR beta came from iRepertoire HTBI primers plus Arm-PCR of CDR3 regions. TCRdb ran MiXCR on the multiplex PCR reads and lists one entry per CDR3 protein. This sample carries hundreds of thousands of distinct CDR3 sequences, about 16% of them seen once, and the ten largest clones take around 13%. The time point here: newly diagnosed GD, antithyroid drugs for less than 3 months. From RNA extracted from PBMCs, the TCR library was made. A further study also used this sample, focusing on T cells in Graves' hyperthyroidism and ophthalmopathy.

The sample consisted of peripheral blood mononuclear cells (PBMCs), taken at new diagnosis, from a patient treated with antithyroid drugs. These receptors were collected from a man aged 18-30 years with Graves disease.

The table lists this clonotype with a few counts. Written as DNA, the CDR3 is TGTGCCAGCAGCGCCACTAGCGGGATCCCCTACGAGCAGTACTTC. Translated: CASSATSGIPYEQYF. The chain links TRBV9 to TRBJ2-7; TRBD2 matches 10 bases. The CDR3 has 15 residues. With 3 bases clipped from V and 2 bases from J, the junction kept 5 bases outside the gene matches. The V gene's germline CDR1 is SGDLS and CDR2 YYNGEE.

This clonotype was observed many times. In nucleotides, the CDR3 is TGTGCCAGCAGCTATAGAGAGGGGGCTGAGCAGTTCTTC. As protein: CASSYREGAEQFF. The gene calls are TRBV27 and TRBJ2-1, with 7 positions matching TRBD1. CDR3 size: 13 residues. The V gene end was trimmed by 6 bases and the J gene end by 9 bases; junction bases not matched to a gene: 8. Germline CDR1 MNHEY, CDR2 SMNVEV (reference sequence).